The 16 T cell receptor beta chains listed next were all sequenced from one sample in a study of blood T cell repertoires in COVID-19. Clones were read by immunoSEQ multiplex PCR, and TCRdb kept only the in-frame ones, dropping some. Seen here are more than 90,000 clones, roughly 72% observed once, and the top ten hold roughly 24%. The sample comprised peripheral blood. The receptor set was obtained from a woman aged 55-70 years in a cohort sampled during active or convalescent COVID-19.

This clone appeared many times. V gene TRBV2 combines with J gene TRBJ1-5, with no clear D. This CDR3 spans 20 amino acids. Deletions cut 1 base from V and 0 bases from J, with 22 bases between. Germline V gene data show CDR1 as SNHLY and CDR2 as FYNNEI. The CDR3 nucleotides read TGTGCCAGCAGTGAAGATTTAGGCAGGAACTCCCTATATAGCAATCAGCCCCAGCATTTT. Translation gives CASSEDLGRNSLYSNQPQHF.

V gene TRBV5-1 combines with J gene TRBJ2-2; D possibly corresponds to TRBD2 (6 bases). V was clipped by 6 bases and J by 6 bases, with 12 bases between them. Germline assignment: CDR1 SGHRS and CDR2 YFSETQ. This CDR3 region has 13 residues. The CDR3 protein is CASTTGGSGELFF. CDR3 DNA sequence: TGCGCCAGCACCACTGGGGGGTCCGGGGAGCTGTTTTTT.

The V gene is TRBV6-5, the J gene TRBJ1-2; possible D gene TRBD1, 6 bases. CDR1 and CDR2 from the germline V gene are MNHEY and SVGAGI. V lost 2 bases to trimming and J lost 5 bases, with 12 bases between them. This CDR3 has 14 residues. DNA for the CDR3: TGTGCCAGCAGTTACGGCAGCAGGGGTTATGGCTACACCTTC. Its protein is CASSYGSRGYGYTF.

The rearrangement joins TRBV19 to TRBJ1-2, with D unresolved. The CDR3 runs 15 residues. Germline V lookup: CDR1 LNHDA, CDR2 SQIVND (reference sequence). Deletions cut 4 bases from V and 4 bases from J, with 16 bases between. The CDR3 sequence is CASSRRGQDVYGYTF. In DNA form, the CDR3 reads TGTGCCAGTAGTAGGCGCGGGCAGGACGTCTATGGCTACACCTTC.

This clone was seen once. The genes are TRBV15 and TRBJ1-5, with a tentative D call TRBD1 (5 bases). V dropped 0 bases and J dropped 7 bases, with 16 bases sitting between them. The germline CDR1 and CDR2 sequences are LNHNV and YYDKDF (reference sequence). This CDR3 has 16 amino acids. CDR3 sequence (DNA): TGTGCCACCAGCAGAGATCTTCCAGGGTTGGGACAGCCCCAGCATTTT. Its translation is CATSRDLPGLGQPQHF.

The gene calls are TRBV7-2 and TRBJ2-1; 7 nucleotides line up with TRBD1. J was trimmed by 7 bases and V by 4 bases; bases with no gene match: 7. Germline assignment: CDR1 SGHTA and CDR2 FQGNSA. The length of the CDR3 is 14 residues. The CDR3 reads CASSSRQGMNEQFF. For the CDR3, the DNA is TGTGCCAGCAGCTCGCGACAGGGAATGAATGAGCAGTTCTTC.

Ten or more counts support this clone. This rearrangement joins TRBV3-1 (or the pseudogene TRBV3-2) to TRBJ2-7, with 7 nucleotides matching TRBD1. The germline CDR1 and CDR2 sequences are LGHDT and YNNKEL (reference sequence). The CDR3 covers 14 residues. Germline trimming cut 4 bases from V and 0 bases from J; bases unmatched to any gene: 3. The CDR3 sequence: CASSRAGGSYEQYF. DNA of the CDR3: TGTGCCAGCAGCCGGGCAGGGGGCTCCTACGAGCAGTACTTC.

This chain joins TRBV14 and TRBJ1-1, with D unclear. Looked up from germline, CDR1 is SGHDN and CDR2 is FVKESK. Trimming left V 0 bases short and J 4 bases short, with 12 bases between. The CDR3 totals 15 residues. CDR3: CASSQDLGLGTEAFF. The CDR3 DNA reads TGTGCCAGCAGCCAAGACCTAGGCTTGGGCACTGAAGCTTTCTTT.

The chain has TRBV5-5 and TRBJ1-5; D ambiguous. Per the germline V gene, CDR1 is SGHKS and CDR2 is YYEKEE (reference sequence). V gave up 2 bases and J gave up 4 bases, with 10 bases separating them. This CDR3 is built from 14 residues. CDR3 sequence: CASSFSSLNQPQHF. The CDR3 DNA reads TGTGCCAGCAGCTTTTCGTCCCTGAATCAGCCCCAGCATTTT.

V gene TRBV5-1 combines with J gene TRBJ2-3, with a weak D call TRBD2 (6 bases). This CDR3 comprises 16 residues. Trimming took off 4 bases at V and 0 bases at J, with 15 bases between the two ends. CDR1 and CDR2 from the germline V gene are SGHRS and YFSETQ. The CDR3 DNA reads as TGCGCCAGCAGCCCAGTTCCGGGGACTAGCACAGATACGCAGTATTTT. This translates into CASSPVPGTSTDTQYF.

This sequence joins TRBV2 and TRBJ2-5, with D perhaps TRBD2 (6 bases). This CDR3 is built from 15 residues. Germline-derived CDR1 and CDR2 are SNHLY and FYNNEI. Between the trimmed V and J ends, which lost 7 bases and 2 bases, there was a span of 17 bases. The CDR3 protein is CASTEGGTFQETQYF. Written as DNA, the CDR3 is TGTGCCAGCACCGAAGGAGGGACTTTTCAAGAGACCCAGTACTTC.

The chain employs TRBV5-1 and TRBJ2-3; 9 bases agree with TRBD2. This CDR3 is built from 14 residues. V was clipped by 5 bases and J by 4 bases; unmatched bases: 5. CDR1 SGHRS and CDR2 YFSETQ come from the germline V gene. CDR3: CASRTSGEADTQYF. In DNA, the CDR3 is TGCGCCAGCAGGACTAGCGGAGAGGCAGATACGCAGTATTTT.

The gene calls are TRBV7-3 and TRBJ2-3; the D is unclear. With 2 bases removed from V and 5 bases from J, the gap between germline ends came to 5 bases. The CDR3 runs 12 residues. Germline values: CDR1 SGHTA, CDR2 FQGTGA. CDR3 loop: CASSLSVDTQYF. In DNA, the CDR3 is TGTGCCAGCAGCTTATCTGTAGATACGCAGTATTTT.

The V gene is TRBV10-3, the J gene TRBJ1-3; 7 positions agree with TRBD1. Germline values: CDR1 ENHRY, CDR2 SYGVKD. Unmatched junction bases numbered 2, after V lost 4 bases and J lost 2 bases. The CDR3 spans 14 residues. DNA of the CDR3: TGTGCCATCAGTGCAGGGACAGCTGGAAACACCATATATTTT. Its protein is CAISAGTAGNTIYF.

In this sample, this clone turned up a few times. The chain uses TRBV6-5 and TRBJ2-5, with 11 positions matching TRBD1. Germline V lookup: CDR1 MNHEY, CDR2 SVGAGI. There are 14 residues in the CDR3. The V and J ends lost 7 bases and 5 bases, in that order; junction bases with no gene match: 6. This CDR3 reads CASKRTGGLETQYF. CDR3 DNA: TGTGCCAGCAAAAGGACAGGGGGCCTTGAGACCCAGTACTTC.

V gene TRBV3-1 (or the pseudogene TRBV3-2) combines with J gene TRBJ1-2; 7 nucleotides match TRBD1. V dropped 2 bases and J dropped 5; count of bases not matched to a gene: 8. The CDR3 extends over 15 amino acids. The germline gives CDR1 LGHDT, CDR2 YNNKEL (reference sequence). This CDR3 reads CASSQHGGQIYGYTF. CDR3 nucleotides: TGTGCCAGCAGCCAACATGGGGGACAGATTTATGGCTACACCTTC.